The clone carrying this T cell receptor (beta chain) was observed a few times. The antigen is unknown. Produced via immunoSEQ multiplex PCR; TCRdb's table is partial and in-frame only. The data show approximately 83,000 clones, approximately 84% seen once. The germline V gene encodes CDR1 SGHRS and CDR2 YFSETQ. This CDR3 comprises 18 residues. V was shortened by 0 bases and J by 2 bases, with 18 bases between the two germline ends. These data come from a study of neoadjuvant anti-PD-1 for oral cavity cancer. Study-wide findings and caveats: TCR analyses covered only a few patients per response group. After neoadjuvant nivolumab, PBMC T cell clonality was significantly higher in non-responders than responders.

Here the sequenced sample was PBMCs, taken before nivolumab (anti-PD-1) treatment. This clonotype was obtained from a person between 40 and 80 years old with oral cavity squamous cell carcinoma. The chain combines TRBV5-1 with TRBJ2-1; D is possibly TRBD1 (6 bases). The CDR3, as DNA: TGCGCCAGCAGCTTGGAAGTGGCCGAGGACAGTCCCTACAATGAGCAGTTCTTC. As protein: CASSLEVAEDSPYNEQFF.